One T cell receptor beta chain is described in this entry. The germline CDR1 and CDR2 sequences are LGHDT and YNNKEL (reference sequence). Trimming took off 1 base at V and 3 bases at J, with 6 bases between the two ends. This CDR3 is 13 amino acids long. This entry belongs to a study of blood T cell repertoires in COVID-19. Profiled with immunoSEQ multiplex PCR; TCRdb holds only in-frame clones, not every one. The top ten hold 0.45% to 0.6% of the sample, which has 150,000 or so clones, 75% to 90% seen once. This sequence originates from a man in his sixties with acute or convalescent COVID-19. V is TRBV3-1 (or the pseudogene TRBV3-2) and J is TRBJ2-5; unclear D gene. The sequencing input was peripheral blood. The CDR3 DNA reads TGTGCCAGCAGCCAAGGTTCCGAAGAGACCCAGTACTTC. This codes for CASSQGSEETQYF.